Listed below are T cell receptor beta chains from one sample, sequenced in a study of cytomegalovirus exposure and HLA in healthy donors. Method: immunoSEQ multiplex PCR; TCRdb's copy keeps in-frame clones and lacks some. The sample contains some 77,000 clones, around 79% of which appear only once. The sequenced material came from PBMCs. Receptor source: a woman aged 40 to 49 in good health and CMV-seropositive. Both conserved end residues are part of each CDR3. Fields, in order: V gene, D gene, J gene, clone size, CDR3 protein, CDR3 DNA. The D gene is left open where the match is weak. Only part of the rows carry a size: once, few, many, or a class if the clone is expanded.

>TRBV14|TRBD1|TRBJ2-7|NA
CASSHLGQGYEQYF
TGTGCCAGCAGCCACTTGGGACAGGGCTACGAGCAGTACTTC
>TRBV7-9|NA|TRBJ2-7|few
CASSQAASAEQYF
TGTGCCAGCAGCCAGGCGGCTAGCGCCGAGCAGTACTTC
>TRBV7-9|NA|TRBJ1-4|few
CASSLGGGVSANEKLFF
TGTGCCAGCAGCTTAGGAGGGGGGGTGTCCGCTAATGAAAAACTGTTTTTT
>TRBV28|TRBD1|TRBJ2-3|many
CASSATGAPSTDTQYF
TGTGCCAGCAGTGCCACAGGGGCTCCCAGCACAGATACGCAGTATTTT
>TRBV9|NA|TRBJ2-5|NA
CASSVNPPGAGPYQETQYF
TGTGCCAGCAGCGTAAACCCCCCAGGAGCAGGGCCTTACCAAGAGACCCAGTACTTC
>TRBV30|NA|TRBJ1-3|NA
CAWSALDSLRSGNTIYF
TGTGCCTGGAGCGCTTTGGACAGCTTACGCTCTGGAAACACCATATATTTT
>TRBV29-1|NA|TRBJ2-1|NA
CSVEGAAGGFLYNEQFF
TGCAGCGTTGAAGGGGCAGCCGGGGGATTTCTGTACAATGAGCAGTTCTTC
>TRBV10-3|TRBD1|TRBJ2-3|NA
CAISDEGQGRDTQYF
TGTGCCATCAGTGATGAAGGACAGGGGAGGGATACGCAGTATTTT
>TRBV27|TRBD1|TRBJ1-2|once
CASSLRGPDGYTF
TGTGCCAGCAGTTTGAGGGGGCCTGATGGCTACACCTTC
>TRBV9|NA|TRBJ1-5|NA
CASSAAAGGNQPQHF
TGTGCCAGCAGCGCCGCGGCAGGGGGCAATCAGCCCCAGCATTTT
>TRBV2|NA|TRBJ2-3|NA
CASSVALGTDTQYF
TGTGCCAGCAGTGTAGCCCTCGGCACAGATACGCAGTATTTT
>TRBV12-2|NA|TRBJ1-3|NA
CASRLEDDGDSGNTIYF
TGTGCAAGTCGCTTAGAAGACGACGGAGACTCTGGAAACACCATATATTTT
>TRBV2|NA|TRBJ1-6|NA
CASSPPGLNSPLHF
TGTGCCAGCAGTCCTCCAGGCCTAAATTCACCCCTCCACTTT
>TRBV2|NA|TRBJ2-2|NA
CASSESMTVILNTGELFF
TGTGCCAGCAGTGAATCGATGACAGTGATCTTGAACACCGGGGAGCTGTTTTTT
>TRBV1|NA|TRBJ2-5|NA
CTYVHGGGARETQYF
TGCACCTACGTTCATGGTGGGGGGGCCCGAGAGACCCAGTACTTC
>TRBV19|NA|TRBJ2-7|NA
CATLARDYEQYF
TGTGCCACGCTCGCCAGGGACTACGAGCAGTACTTC
>TRBV19|TRBD1|TRBJ1-3|NA
CASSISGGWNSGNTIYF
TGTGCCAGTAGTATCTCAGGGGGCTGGAACTCTGGAAACACCATATATTTT
>TRBV29-1|NA|TRBJ2-7|once
CSVGRGRSPVYEQYF
TGCAGCGTCGGGCGAGGGAGGTCCCCTGTCTACGAGCAGTACTTC
>TRBV6-1|TRBD2|TRBJ2-7|NA
CASSEILAGGSYEQYF
TGTGCCAGCAGTGAAATTCTGGCGGGGGGTAGCTACGAGCAGTACTTC
>TRBV29-1|NA|TRBJ2-1|NA
CSVGSGVEQFF
TGCAGCGTCGGATCGGGGGTTGAGCAGTTCTTC
>TRBV10-3|NA|TRBJ1-2|NA
CAIRWDKANYGYTF
TGTGCCATCAGATGGGACAAAGCTAACTATGGCTACACCTTC
>TRBV5-4|NA|TRBJ1-6|NA
CASSLGSGAGNSPLHF
TGTGCCAGCAGCTTGGGAAGTGGGGCGGGGAATTCACCCCTCCACTTT
>TRBV19|NA|TRBJ1-4|NA
CASSNTGKEEKLFF
TGTGCCAGTAGCAACACAGGGAAGGAAGAAAAACTGTTTTTT
>TRBV11-2|TRBD2|TRBJ2-7|NA
CASSLAGESYEQYF
TGTGCCAGCAGCTTGGCGGGGGAGTCCTACGAGCAGTACTTC
>TRBV5-4|TRBD1|TRBJ1-2|NA
CASSGGQGGGYTF
TGTGCCAGCAGCGGCGGACAGGGAGGTGGCTACACCTTC
>TRBV5-1|TRBD2|TRBJ2-5|NA
CASSLSGAGILETQYF
TGCGCCAGCAGCCTCTCGGGAGCGGGGATATTGGAGACCCAGTACTTC
>TRBV2|TRBD1|TRBJ1-4|NA
CASSVGGTANEKLFF
TGTGCCAGCAGTGTAGGGGGCACGGCTAATGAAAAACTGTTTTTT
>TRBV5-4|TRBD1|TRBJ1-1|NA
CASSQGQNMNTEAFF
TGTGCCAGCAGTCAGGGACAGAACATGAACACTGAAGCTTTCTTT
>TRBV25-1|TRBD1|TRBJ2-1|NA
CASSGTSGGDSYNEQFF
TGTGCCAGCAGTGGTACCTCAGGGGGCGATTCCTACAATGAGCAGTTCTTC
>TRBV29-1|TRBD1|TRBJ1-1|NA
CSVEAGTGNTEAFF
TGCAGCGTTGAGGCCGGGACAGGGAACACTGAAGCTTTCTTT
>TRBV6-5|NA|TRBJ2-5|NA
CASSYSARALETQYF
TGTGCCAGCAGTTACTCCGCCAGGGCGTTGGAGACCCAGTACTTC
>TRBV30|NA|TRBJ2-5|NA
CAWREYQETQYF
TGTGCCTGGAGGGAGTACCAAGAGACCCAGTACTTC
>TRBV29-1|NA|TRBJ1-1|NA
CSVWGGLNTEAFF
TGCAGCGTTTGGGGGGGTTTGAACACTGAAGCTTTCTTT
>TRBV2|TRBD2|TRBJ2-1|NA
CASMRLAGDNEQFF
TGTGCCAGCATGCGACTAGCGGGAGACAATGAGCAGTTCTTC
>TRBV9|NA|TRBJ2-3|few
CASSVELAGTDTQYF
TGTGCCAGCAGCGTAGAATTGGCAGGCACCGATACGCAGTATTTT
>TRBV7-9|TRBD2|TRBJ2-3|NA
CASSFPGGSTDTQYF
TGTGCCAGCAGCTTCCCGGGAGGGAGCACAGATACGCAGTATTTT
>TRBV28|TRBD1|TRBJ2-7|NA
CASSWVGGAYEQYF
TGTGCCAGCAGTTGGGTAGGGGGCGCGTACGAGCAGTACTTC
>TRBV7-7|NA|TRBJ2-7|NA
CASSFRLSYEQYF
TGTGCCAGCAGCTTCAGGCTCTCCTACGAGCAGTACTTC
>TRBV6-5|TRBD1|TRBJ2-5|once
CASSYRTGRETQYF
TGTGCCAGCAGTTACCGGACAGGCCGGGAGACCCAGTACTTC
>TRBV7-9|NA|TRBJ2-2|NA
CASSPGQSNTGELFF
TGTGCCAGCAGCCCAGGACAGTCGAACACCGGGGAGCTGTTTTTT
>TRBV30|TRBD2|TRBJ2-7|NA
CASGGGVTYEQYF
TGTGCCTCCGGCGGGGGGGTCACCTACGAGCAGTACTTC
>TRBV5-8|NA|TRBJ2-7|NA
CASRITGAYEQYF
TGTGCCAGCCGAATTACGGGGGCCTACGAGCAGTACTTC
>TRBV15|TRBD2|TRBJ2-1|NA
CATSRLAGELNEQFF
TGTGCCACCAGCAGGTTAGCGGGAGAACTAAATGAGCAGTTCTTC
>TRBV4-1|NA|TRBJ2-7|NA
CASSQDQGQGGSEQYF
TGCGCCAGCAGCCAAGATCAAGGACAGGGAGGGTCCGAGCAGTACTTC
>TRBV5-6|TRBD1|TRBJ1-5|once
CASSLRLQGKGNQPQHF
TGTGCCAGCAGCTTGAGACTACAGGGGAAGGGGAATCAGCCCCAGCATTTT
>TRBV7-8|TRBD2|TRBJ2-1|NA
CASSLLSRALLAGGPRNEQFF
TGTGCCAGCAGCTTACTGTCGAGGGCCCTACTAGCGGGAGGGCCTCGAAATGAGCAGTTCTTC
>TRBV27|TRBD2|TRBJ2-1|NA
CASSASGRVRGEQFF
TGTGCCAGCAGTGCGAGCGGGAGGGTGCGGGGTGAGCAGTTCTTC
>TRBV19|TRBD2|TRBJ2-5|NA
CASSRTSGRGETQYF
TGTGCCAGTAGTAGAACTAGCGGGAGAGGCGAGACCCAGTACTTC
>TRBV25-1|NA|TRBJ1-2|NA
CASSETTYGYTF
TGTGCCAGCAGTGAAACTACCTATGGCTACACCTTC
>TRBV4-2|TRBD1|TRBJ1-3|few
CASSQEGGRGLSNTIYF
TGTGCCAGCAGCCAAGAAGGAGGCAGGGGGCTCAGCAACACCATATATTTT
>TRBV13|NA|TRBJ1-2|NA
CASSLAELASYGYTF
TGTGCCAGCAGCTTAGCGGAATTAGCCTCCTATGGCTACACCTTC
>TRBV6-5|NA|TRBJ2-1|NA
CASSPVNEQFF
TGTGCCAGCAGCCCTGTCAATGAGCAGTTCTTC
>TRBV11-2|NA|TRBJ2-7|NA
CASSLSHLSYEQYF
TGTGCCAGCAGCTTATCCCACTTGTCCTACGAGCAGTACTTC
>TRBV13|NA|TRBJ1-1|NA
CASSGWDFTEAFF
TGTGCCAGCAGCGGTTGGGACTTCACTGAAGCTTTCTTT
>TRBV19|NA|TRBJ2-3|NA
CASRTSGLLRSTDTQYF
TGTGCCAGTAGGACCTCGGGACTCCTCCGAAGCACAGATACGCAGTATTTT
>TRBV9|NA|TRBJ1-6|NA
CASSREAGYNSPLHF
TGTGCCAGCAGCCGAGAGGCGGGCTATAATTCACCCCTCCACTTT
>TRBV6-5|TRBD1|TRBJ1-2|NA
CASKAGGTYGYTF
TGCGCGAGCAAAGCAGGGGGGACCTATGGCTACACCTTC
>TRBV9|NA|TRBJ2-7|once
CASSVGGTEQYF
TGTGCCAGCAGCGTAGGGGGGACAGAGCAGTACTTC